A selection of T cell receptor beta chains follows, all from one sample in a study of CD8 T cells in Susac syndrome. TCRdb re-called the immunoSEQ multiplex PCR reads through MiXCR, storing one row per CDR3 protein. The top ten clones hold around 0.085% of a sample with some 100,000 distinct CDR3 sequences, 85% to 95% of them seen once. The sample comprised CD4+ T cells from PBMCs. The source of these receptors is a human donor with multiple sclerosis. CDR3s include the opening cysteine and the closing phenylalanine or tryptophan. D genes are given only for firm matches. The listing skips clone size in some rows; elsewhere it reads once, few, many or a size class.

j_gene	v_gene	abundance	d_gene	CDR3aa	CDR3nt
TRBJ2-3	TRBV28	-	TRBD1	CASSPRVPGQWTDTQYF	TGTGCCAGCTCTCCCCGCGTCCCGGGACAGTGGACAGATACGCAGTATTTT
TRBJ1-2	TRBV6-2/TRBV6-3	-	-	CASSYVPDSYTF	TGTGCCAGCAGTTACGTTCCGGACAGTTACACCTTC
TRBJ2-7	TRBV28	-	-	CASSSGQTYEQYF	TGTGCCAGCAGTTCGGGACAAACCTACGAGCAGTACTTC
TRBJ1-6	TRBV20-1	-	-	CSARSTVNSPLHF	TGCAGTGCTAGGTCGACAGTTAATTCACCCCTCCACTTT
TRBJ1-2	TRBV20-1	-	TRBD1	CSASLRLPGQKFYGYTF	TGCAGTGCTAGTCTTAGGCTTCCGGGACAGAAGTTTTATGGCTACACCTTC
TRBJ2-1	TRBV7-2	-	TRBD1	CASSSPQGARDEQFF	TGTGCCAGCAGCTCCCCTCAGGGGGCGCGCGATGAGCAGTTCTTC
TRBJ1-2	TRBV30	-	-	CAWSRNYGYTF	TGTGCCTGGAGTAGGAACTATGGCTACACCTTC
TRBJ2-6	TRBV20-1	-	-	CSARPSGANVLTF	TGCAGTGCCCGGCCCTCTGGGGCCAACGTCCTGACTTTC
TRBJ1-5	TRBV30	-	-	CAWSRQSNQPQHF	TGTGCCTGGAGTCGACAGAGCAATCAGCCCCAGCATTTT
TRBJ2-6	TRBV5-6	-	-	CASSLDSGFGANVLTF	TGTGCCAGCAGCTTGGATTCAGGGTTCGGGGCCAACGTCCTGACTTTC
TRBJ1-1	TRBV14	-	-	CASSILRGEAFF	TGTGCCAGCAGTATACTCCGGGGGGAAGCTTTCTTT
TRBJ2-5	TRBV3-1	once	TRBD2	CASSPSVEAGVGTQYF	TGTGCCAGCAGCCCCTCAGTGGAAGCGGGGGTTGGGACCCAGTACTTC
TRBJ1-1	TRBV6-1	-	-	CASSELGGGSEAFF	TGTGCCAGCAGTGAATTGGGGGGAGGGTCTGAAGCTTTCTTT
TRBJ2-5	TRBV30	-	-	CAWSQGGQQETQYF	TGTGCCTGGAGCCAGGGAGGACAGCAAGAGACCCAGTACTTC
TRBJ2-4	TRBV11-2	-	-	CASSLDRRRENIQYF	TGTGCCAGCAGCTTAGATCGAAGGCGGGAAAACATTCAGTACTTC
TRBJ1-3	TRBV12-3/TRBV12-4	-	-	CASQPGGSSGNTIYF	TGTGCCAGCCAACCGGGGGGAAGCTCTGGAAACACCATATATTTT
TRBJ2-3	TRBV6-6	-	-	CASSYGAGTTDTQYF	TGTGCCAGCAGTTATGGCGCGGGGACCACAGATACGCAGTATTTT
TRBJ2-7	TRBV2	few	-	CASRVRTIYEQYF	TGTGCCAGCAGGGTCCGGACCATTTACGAGCAGTACTTC
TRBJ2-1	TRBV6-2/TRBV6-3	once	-	CAGGTSRNEQFF	TGTGCCGGAGGGACGAGTCGAAATGAGCAGTTCTTC
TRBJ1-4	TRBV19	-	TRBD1	CASTRGSDRGIEKLFF	TGTGCCAGTACTCGCGGTTCCGACAGGGGGATAGAAAAACTGTTTTTT
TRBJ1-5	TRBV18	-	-	CASSPLGGNQPQHF	TGTGCCAGCTCACCTTTAGGGGGTAACCAGCCCCAGCATTTT
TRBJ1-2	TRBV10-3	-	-	CAISESGGRDYGYTF	TGTGCCATCAGTGAGTCTGGGGGGCGCGACTATGGCTACACCTTC
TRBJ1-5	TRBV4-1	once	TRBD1	CASSQTGLVNQPQHF	TGCGCCAGCAGCCAGACAGGGTTAGTCAATCAGCCCCAGCATTTT
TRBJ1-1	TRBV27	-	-	CASSLSRTANTEAFF	TGTGCCAGCAGTTTATCCAGGACAGCTAACACTGAAGCTTTCTTT
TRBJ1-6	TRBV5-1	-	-	CASSPGQAESPLHF	TGCGCCAGCAGCCCGGGACAAGCAGAGTCACCCCTCCACTTT
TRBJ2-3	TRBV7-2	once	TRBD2	CASTRPSSGVKYF	TGTGCCAGCACCCGACCCTCTAGCGGGGTGAAGTATTTT
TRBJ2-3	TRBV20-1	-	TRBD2	CSANLAGALGTDTQYF	TGCAGTGCTAATCTAGCGGGGGCCCTGGGTACAGATACGCAGTATTTT
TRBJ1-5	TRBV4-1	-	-	CASSQGQDNQPQHF	TGCGCCAGCAGCCAAGGACAGGACAATCAGCCCCAGCATTTT
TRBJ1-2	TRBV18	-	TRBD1	CASSPREGAIGGYTF	TGTGCCAGCTCACCTAGGGAGGGGGCTATCGGTGGCTACACCTTC
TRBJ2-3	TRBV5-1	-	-	CASNLRTGTDTQYF	TGCGCCAGCAATTTGAGGACTGGCACAGATACGCAGTATTTT
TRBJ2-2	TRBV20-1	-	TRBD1	CSALLQGATGELFF	TGCAGTGCCCTCCTACAGGGGGCCACCGGGGAGCTGTTTTTT
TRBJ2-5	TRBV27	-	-	CASSPSRIQETQYF	TGTGCCAGCAGTCCGAGCAGGATCCAAGAGACCCAGTACTTC
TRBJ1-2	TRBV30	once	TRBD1	CAWSPGQGVGYTF	TGTGCCTGGAGTCCGGGACAGGGAGTTGGCTACACCTTC
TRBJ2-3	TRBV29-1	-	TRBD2	CSVEDRRLAGGDTQYF	TGCAGCGTTGAAGATCGGAGGCTAGCGGGGGGGGATACGCAGTATTTT
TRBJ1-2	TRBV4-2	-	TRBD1	CASSQVVTGPYGYTF	TGTGCCAGCAGCCAAGTAGTGACAGGGCCATATGGCTACACCTTC
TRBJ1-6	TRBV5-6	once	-	CASSLIGSSYNSPLHF	TGTGCCAGCAGCCTTATAGGTTCCTCCTATAATTCACCCCTCCACTTT
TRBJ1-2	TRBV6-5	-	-	CASSYSGGAGGYTF	TGTGCCAGCAGTTACTCAGGAGGGGCTGGTGGCTACACCTTC
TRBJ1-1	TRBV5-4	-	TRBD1	CASSSQGANTEAFF	TGTGCCAGCAGCTCTCAGGGGGCCAACACTGAAGCTTTCTTT
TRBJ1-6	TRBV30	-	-	CAWNPSGGDSPLHF	TGTGCCTGGAACCCCTCGGGGGGCGATTCACCCCTCCACTTT
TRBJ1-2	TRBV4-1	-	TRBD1	CASSQAGGGGYTF	TGCGCCAGCAGCCAAGCAGGGGGCGGCGGCTACACCTTC
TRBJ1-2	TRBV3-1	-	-	CASSQQGAGYTF	TGTGCCAGCAGCCAGCAGGGTGCTGGCTACACCTTC
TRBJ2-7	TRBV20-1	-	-	CSARDPGFSYEQYF	TGCAGTGCTAGAGATCCAGGGTTTTCCTACGAGCAGTACTTC
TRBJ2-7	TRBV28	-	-	CASRGDSYEQYF	TGTGCCAGCCGCGGGGACAGCTACGAGCAGTACTTC
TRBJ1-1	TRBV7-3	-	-	CASSLSPGTRYF	TGTGCCAGCAGCTTATCCCCCGGGACCCGGTATTTT
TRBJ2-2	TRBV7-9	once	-	CARRAGNTGELFF	TGTGCCAGGAGGGCCGGGAACACCGGGGAGCTGTTTTTT
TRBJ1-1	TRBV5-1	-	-	CASSPGQKNTEAFF	TGCGCCAGCAGCCCAGGACAGAAGAACACTGAAGCTTTCTTT